This T cell receptor beta chain originates from a study of blood T cell repertoires in COVID-19. Study-level background: From T cells, B-cell-depleted T cells, or PBMCs came the material, which was cDNA or gDNA.

The protocol was immunoSEQ multiplex PCR, while the TCRdb copy is restricted to in-frame clones and leaves out a portion. The data contain approximately 30,000 clones, 70% to 90% of them singletons. From germline, CDR1 is SGDLS and CDR2 YYNGEE. The V gene lost 4 bases and the J gene lost 3 bases, with 15 bases spanning the gap. This CDR3 has 15 residues. This receptor was obtained from a woman aged 40 to 55 with active or convalescent COVID-19. The sample comprised peripheral blood. The rearrangement joins TRBV9 to TRBJ2-3; possibly TRBD1 for D (6 bases). The DNA of the CDR3 is TGTGCCAGCAGCCCACGGGAAGGACAGACAGATACGCAGTATTTT. Protein product: CASSPREGQTDTQYF.